This note documents a single T cell receptor beta chain sequence. The target antigen is unknown. The data derive from a study of T-cell reconstitution after alpha-beta-depleted transplantation in children. Points from the study as a whole: About two months after transplant, alpha-beta T cells reportedly came from several hundred expanded graft clones.

For TCRbeta, the library was prepared with unique molecular identifiers. TCRdb independently ran MiXCR on the PCR reads; one entry per CDR3 protein. The sample has under 400,000 distinct CDR3 sequences, about a quarter seen once. Trimming at V came to 11 bases and at J to 4 bases, leaving 13 bases not matched to a gene. The CDR3 has 14 amino acids. Germline V gene sequence: CDR1 SEHNR, CDR2 FQNEAQ (reference sequence). The clonotype originates from a male patient between 5 and 17 years old who had a stem cell transplant for acute lymphoblastic leukemia, so the T cells may come from the graft donor. The sample consisted of PBMCs, mostly from graft donor cells, taken 180 days after TCRalphabeta/CD19-depleted stem cell transplant. The genes are TRBV7-9 and TRBJ1-2; 7 bases are a match to TRBD1. CDR3 sequence: CASRGTANLYGYTF. As DNA, the CDR3 is TGTGCCTCTCGGGGGACAGCCAACCTCTATGGCTACACCTTC. Full variable domain (outside the CDR3, taken from reference TRBV7-9 and TRBJ1-2): DTGVSQNPRHKITKRGQNVTFRCDPISEHNRLYWYRQTLGQGPEFLTYFQNEAQLEKSRLLSDRFSAERPKGSFSTLEIQRTEQGDSAMYLCASRGTANLYGYTFGSGTRLTVV.